This passage covers 13 T cell receptor beta chains from one sample sequenced in a study of cytomegalovirus exposure and HLA in healthy donors. PCR amplification relied on 60 Vbeta primers (plus 13 Jbeta primers). The table came from immunoSEQ multiplex PCR; TCRdb's copy has only in-frame clones and leaves some out. The sample contains about 130,000 clones, about 15% of which appear only once. Sequenced sample: PBMCs. These receptors were collected from a female donor in good health and CMV-seropositive.

The chain has TRBV5-4 and TRBJ2-2; 7 bases are shared with TRBD2. CDR3 length: 15 residues. Losses at the gene ends were 0 bases for V and 4 bases for J; bases not matched to a gene: 3. Per germline, CDR1 SGHNT and CDR2 YYREEE (reference sequence). This CDR3 reads CASSLVSGGTGELFF. CDR3 bases: TGTGCCAGCAGCTTGGTGTCGGGGGGCACCGGGGAGCTGTTTTTT.

A few counts support this clone. CDR3 nucleotide sequence: TGTGCCAGCAGCTTGGGCGGGGTTAAGCAGTTCTTC. Translated: CASSLGGVKQFF. The chain has TRBV5-4 and TRBJ2-1, with a possible D match to TRBD2 (6 bases). The CDR3 has 12 residues. V lost 0 bases and J 11 bases, leaving 9 bases between the germline ends. The germline gives CDR1 SGHNT, CDR2 YYREEE (reference sequence).

This clone showed up just a few times. This chain links TRBV28 with TRBJ1-2; a possible D gene is TRBD1 (6 bases). There are 13 residues in the CDR3. Germline values: CDR1 MDHEN, CDR2 SYDVKM. V shed 4 bases and J shed 7 bases, with 13 bases lying between them. The DNA of the CDR3 is TGTGCCAGCAGTTCCACAGGGTTTGGTGGCTACACCTTC. Residues: CASSSTGFGGYTF.

J is TRBJ2-3 and V is TRBV5-1, with TRBD2 matching 9 bases. This CDR3 has 18 residues. Germline loops: CDR1 SGHRS, CDR2 YFSETQ. Trimming cost V 4 bases and J 1 base; bases outside gene matches: 13. The CDR3 DNA reads TGCGCCAGCAGCACCCCCGCGGGGGGGGCGGGTGGCACAGATACGCAGTATTTT. This sequence encodes CASSTPAGGAGGTDTQYF.

The rearrangement joins TRBV4-1 to TRBJ1-4; TRBD1 matches 8 bases. The CDR3 length is 16 residues. Germline assignment: CDR1 MGHRA and CDR2 YSYEKL. Germline trimming cut 6 bases from V and 2 bases from J; bases unmatched to any gene: 8. In DNA form, the CDR3 reads TGCGCCAGCAGGGCGACAGGGGAGAGGACTAATGAAAAACTGTTTTTT. It yields the protein CASRATGERTNEKLFF.

A few counts support this clone. J is TRBJ2-7 and V is TRBV6-5; TRBD1 matches at 8 bases. Germline loops: CDR1 MNHEY, CDR2 SVGAGI. V shed 4 bases, J shed 0 bases, and the junction held 2 bases outside the gene matches. The CDR3 covers 14 residues. In nucleotides, the CDR3 is TGTGCCAGCAGTTGGGGACAGGTCTCCTACGAGCAGTACTTC. This encodes CASSWGQVSYEQYF.

The V and J genes are TRBV4-1 and TRBJ2-3; TRBD1 agrees at 8 bases. The CDR3 loop spans 15 amino acids. Trimming took 5 bases from V and 3 from J; bases not matched to a gene: 7. The germline V gene encodes CDR1 MGHRA and CDR2 YSYEKL. CDR3 region: CASSTRDRSTDTQYF. CDR3 in DNA: TGCGCCAGCAGCACCCGGGACAGGTCGACAGATACGCAGTATTTT.

This clone has only a few counts. This chain links TRBV7-2 with TRBJ1-5; 12 bases line up with TRBD1. The CDR3 extends over 16 amino acids. Germline trimming cut 4 bases from V and 0 bases from J; bases unmatched to any gene: 1. Germline CDR1 and CDR2: SGHTA and FQGNSA. CDR3 in DNA: TGTGCCAGCAGCTCGGGACAGGGGGCTAGCAATCAGCCCCAGCATTTT. Translating it yields CASSSGQGASNQPQHF.

This clone has just a few counts. The gene calls are TRBV6-6 and TRBJ1-1; TRBD1 is a possible D gene (6 bases). The V end lost 0 bases, the J end lost 7 bases, and 9 bases lay between the germline ends. Germline V lookup: CDR1 MNHNY, CDR2 SVGAGI (reference sequence). The CDR3 has 13 amino acids. In nucleotides, the CDR3 is TGTGCCAGCAGTTACTCGTCAGGGGTTGAAGCTTTCTTT. This gives the protein CASSYSSGVEAFF.

This clone was seen a handful of times. The chain carries TRBV7-2 and TRBJ2-7, with a weak D call TRBD2 (6 bases). There are 15 residues in the CDR3. V lost 1 base, J lost 6 bases, and 16 bases lay in between. Germline V gene data show CDR1 as SGHTA and CDR2 as FQGNSA. The CDR3 here is CASSLDPTRAGEQYF. CDR3 nucleotide sequence: TGTGCCAGCAGCTTAGACCCGACTAGGGCGGGCGAGCAGTACTTC.

In this sample, this clone turned up a few times. The chain couples TRBV5-6 to TRBJ2-2; the D gene is possibly TRBD1 (6 bases). V lost 0 bases to trimming and J lost 1 base, with 10 bases between them. There are 16 residues in the CDR3. Germline CDR1 is SGHDT and CDR2 is YYEEEE. The CDR3 DNA reads TGTGCCAGCAGCTTGGCCATGGGACAGAACACCGGGGAGCTGTTTTTT. Its translation: CASSLAMGQNTGELFF. Filled out from reference TRBV5-6 and TRBJ2-2, the complete variable domain reads DAGVTQSPTHLIKTRGQQVTLRCSPKSGHDTVSWYQQALGQGPQFIFQYYEEEERQRGNFPDRFSGHQFPNYSSELNVNALLLGDSALYLCASSLAMGQNTGELFFGEGSRLTVL.

J is TRBJ2-7 and V is TRBV10-2; D is uncertain. Germline-derived CDR1 and CDR2 are WSHSY and SAAADI. V was clipped by 5 bases and J by 0 bases, with 11 bases between them. The CDR3 runs to 14 residues. Here the CDR3 reads CASSPPGYSYEQYF. The CDR3 bases are TGCGCCAGCAGTCCCCCAGGTTACTCCTACGAGCAGTACTTC.

A few counts support this clone. This sequence joins TRBV4-1 and TRBJ1-5; 9 nucleotides align to TRBD1. From germline, CDR1 is MGHRA and CDR2 YSYEKL. The CDR3 is 18 amino acids. The J segment lost 4 bases and the V segment lost 1 base, leaving 11 bases of the junction unmatched. CDR3 sequence (DNA): TGCGCCAGCAGCCAAGTGGGCGGGACAGGGCTTTCAAATCAGCCCCAGCATTTT. Encoded protein: CASSQVGGTGLSNQPQHF.